This record concerns one TCR beta chain sequence. As yet, its antigen is unknown. This was the immunoSEQ v3.0 assay at survey level. What sequencing targeted per sample was roughly 40,000-50,000 T-cell genomes. Assay: immunoSEQ multiplex PCR; the TCRdb copy retains only in-frame clones and omits some. Of 25,000 to 35,000 clones in the sample, approximately 91% were seen once. CDR1 is KGHSY and CDR2 is FQNENV in the germline V gene. V shed 8 bases and J shed 4 bases, with 13 bases lying between them. This CDR3 comprises 13 residues. This specimen comes from a study of long-term antiretroviral therapy in people with HIV. Regarding the study as a whole: Control repertoires displayed wider CDR3 length ranges than the HIV repertoires. Clones that had undergone expansion before ART prevailed in the repertoire throughout all time points.

The input for sequencing was unsorted PBMCs, taken 3.1 years after starting antiretroviral therapy. The chain combines TRBV16 with TRBJ2-3, with unresolved D. This receptor was identified in a man between 18 and 29 years old with HIV. The CDR3 region is CASRQSVPDTQYF. The DNA of the CDR3 is TGTGCCAGCCGTCAGAGTGTCCCAGATACGCAGTATTTT.